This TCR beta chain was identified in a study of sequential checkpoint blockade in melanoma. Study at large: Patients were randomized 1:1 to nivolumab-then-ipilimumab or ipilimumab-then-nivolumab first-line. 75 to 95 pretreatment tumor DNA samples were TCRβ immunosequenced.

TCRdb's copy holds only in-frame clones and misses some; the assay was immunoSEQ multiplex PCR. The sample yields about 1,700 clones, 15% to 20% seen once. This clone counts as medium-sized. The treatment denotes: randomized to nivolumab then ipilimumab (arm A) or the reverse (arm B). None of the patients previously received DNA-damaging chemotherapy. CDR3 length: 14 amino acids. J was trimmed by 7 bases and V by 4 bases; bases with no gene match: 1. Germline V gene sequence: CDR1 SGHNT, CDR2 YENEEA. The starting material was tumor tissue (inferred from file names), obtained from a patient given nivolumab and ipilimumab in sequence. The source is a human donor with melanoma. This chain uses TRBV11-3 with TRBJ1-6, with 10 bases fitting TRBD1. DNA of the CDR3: TGTGCCAGCAGCTGGGACAGGGGAAATTCACCCCTCCACTTT. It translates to CASSWDRGNSPLHF.